Following are 17 T cell receptor beta chains from one sample sequenced in a study of blood T cell repertoires in COVID-19. Clones were sequenced by immunoSEQ multiplex PCR, and TCRdb holds only the in-frame ones, with some missing. The repertoire has some 58,000 clones, nearly 95% of them found once; the top ten carry approximately 4.6%. The source material was peripheral blood. These receptors were collected from a man between 45 and 60 years old with active COVID-19.

J is TRBJ1-1 and V is TRBV5-4; D may be TRBD1 (6 bases). Trimming took off 0 bases at V and 1 base at J, with 7 bases between the two ends. This CDR3 is 14 amino acids long. Germline V lookup: CDR1 SGHNT, CDR2 YYREEE (reference sequence). Here the CDR3 DNA reads TGTGCCAGCAGCTTGGGGACAGAGAACACTGAAGCTTTCTTT. Its translation: CASSLGTENTEAFF.

The CDR3 reads CASSSGRSTDTQYF. As DNA, the CDR3 is TGTGCCAGCAGCTCGGGGAGGAGCACAGATACGCAGTATTTT. The chain carries TRBV5-4 and TRBJ2-3; D possibly corresponds to TRBD2 (6 bases). The CDR3 has 14 amino acids. Germline V lookup: CDR1 SGHNT, CDR2 YYREEE (reference sequence). The V gene lost 3 bases and the J gene lost 0 bases, with 8 bases spanning the gap.

V and J are TRBV28 and TRBJ1-1; D possibly corresponds to TRBD1 (5 bases). Germline V CDR1 and CDR2: MDHEN, SYDVKM. The CDR3 totals 14 residues. Trimming took off 2 bases at V and 4 bases at J, with 11 bases between the two ends. CDR3 residues: CASSLGWRGTEAFF. The CDR3 coding sequence is TGTGCCAGCAGTTTAGGATGGAGGGGCACTGAAGCTTTCTTT.

This clone was seen a few times. V is TRBV7-8 and J is TRBJ2-5; TRBD2 aligns across 7 bases. The germline CDR1 and CDR2 sequences are SGHVS and FQNEAQ. The V and J ends lost 0 bases and 0 bases, in that order; junction bases with no gene match: 7. This CDR3 spans 17 amino acids. In nucleotides, the CDR3 is TGTGCCAGCAGCTTAGCAAGCGGGGACGGGTACCAAGAGACCCAGTACTTC. It codes for CASSLASGDGYQETQYF.

This chain links TRBV19 with TRBJ2-6, with 9 bases fitting TRBD1. Germline lookup yields CDR1 LNHDA and CDR2 SQIVND (reference sequence). The CDR3 extends over 16 amino acids. V lost 6 bases, J lost 0 bases, and 3 bases stayed unmatched. As DNA, the CDR3 is TGTGCCAGTAGGACAGGGGGAGGCTCTGGGGCCAACGTCCTGACTTTC. Translated, it gives CASRTGGGSGANVLTF.

The chain links TRBV7-8 to TRBJ2-7; D is possibly TRBD2 (5 bases). Per germline, CDR1 SGHVS and CDR2 FQNEAQ. Between the trimmed V and J ends, which lost 5 bases and 0 bases, there was a span of 8 bases. The CDR3 is made up of 13 amino acids. Here the CDR3 DNA reads TGTGCCAGCAGCCTAACTAGCTCCTACGAGCAGTACTTC. Translated: CASSLTSSYEQYF.

In this sample, this clone turned up a few times. This chain links TRBV28 with TRBJ1-1, with no clear D. V was pared by 4 bases and J by 1 base, with 4 bases between. In germline, CDR1 is MDHEN, CDR2 SYDVKM. The CDR3 runs 12 residues. The CDR3 is CASSSKNTEAFF. In DNA form, the CDR3 reads TGTGCCAGCAGTTCCAAGAACACTGAAGCTTTCTTT.

The chain carries TRBV15 and TRBJ1-5, with D perhaps matching TRBD1 (6 bases). Germline lookup yields CDR1 LNHNV and CDR2 YYDKDF (reference sequence). Trimming took off 4 bases at V and 1 base at J, with 11 bases between the two ends. The CDR3 has 15 amino acids. DNA for the CDR3: TGTGCCACCAGCAAACAGGGAGGGAGCAATCAGCCCCAGCATTTT. Translated, it gives CATSKQGGSNQPQHF.

V is TRBV10-2 and J is TRBJ1-1, with D possibly being TRBD1 (5 bases). Trimming left V 3 bases short and J 5 bases short, with 16 bases between. Germline values: CDR1 WSHSY, CDR2 SAAADI. The CDR3 is 15 amino acids. CDR3 sequence: CASSDGSGGTTEAFF. The DNA for the CDR3 is TGCGCCAGCAGTGATGGTAGCGGGGGGACTACTGAAGCTTTCTTT.

The chain links TRBV15 to TRBJ1-5; D is ambiguous. This CDR3 is built from 14 residues. Trimming pared 0 bases from V and 6 bases from J, leaving 9 bases between. Germline-derived CDR1 and CDR2 are LNHNV and YYDKDF (reference sequence). The CDR3, as DNA: TGTGCCACCAGCAGAGATCGGGGAAGTCAGCCCCAGCATTTT. This codes for CATSRDRGSQPQHF.

The chain links TRBV4-3 to TRBJ2-7; 7 nucleotides line up with TRBD2. With 0 bases clipped from V and 2 bases from J, the junction kept 1 base outside the gene matches. The germline gives CDR1 LGHNA, CDR2 YSLEER. This CDR3 region has 14 residues. Here the CDR3 reads CASSQDRGAYEQYF. The DNA of the CDR3 is TGCGCCAGCAGCCAAGATCGGGGGGCCTACGAGCAGTACTTC.

The chain recombines TRBV5-1 with TRBJ2-3; the D is unclear. The CDR3 is 13 amino acids. Trimming shortened V by 4 bases and J by 0 bases, and 6 bases separated the two germline ends. Germline CDR1 reads SGHRS; CDR2 reads YFSETQ. CDR3 in amino acids: CASSSLSTDTQYF. The CDR3 coding sequence is TGCGCCAGCAGCAGCCTTAGCACAGATACGCAGTATTTT.

The V call is TRBV9, the J call TRBJ1-3; unclear D gene. Looked up from germline, CDR1 is SGDLS and CDR2 is YYNGEE. This CDR3 is 13 amino acids long. The V end lost 0 bases, the J end lost 4 bases, and 5 bases lay between the germline ends. The CDR3 bases are TGTGCCAGCAGCGTAGGGGAGGGAAACACCATATATTTT. Amino acids: CASSVGEGNTIYF.

This clone came up once. The rearrangement uses TRBV27 and TRBJ1-6; maybe TRBD1 (5 bases). Germline V gives CDR1 MNHEY, CDR2 SMNVEV (reference sequence). The CDR3 covers 15 residues. V shed 2 bases and J shed 10 bases, with 15 bases lying between them. The CDR3 loop reads CASSLDRGLGSPLHF. Written as DNA, the CDR3 is TGTGCCAGCAGTTTAGATCGGGGGTTAGGATCACCCCTCCACTTT.

This rearrangement joins TRBV5-1 to TRBJ1-4, with D possibly matching TRBD1 (5 bases). The CDR3 sequence is 16 residues long. V lost 2 bases to trimming and J lost 0 bases, with 11 bases between them. The V gene's germline CDR1 is SGHRS and CDR2 YFSETQ. Here the CDR3 reads CASSFGGEATNEKLFF. The CDR3 DNA follows: TGCGCCAGCAGCTTTGGGGGGGAGGCAACTAATGAAAAACTGTTTTTT. Full variable domain (rest looked up from reference TRBV5-1 and TRBJ1-4): KAGVTQTPRYLIKTRGQQVTLSCSPISGHRSVSWYQQTPGQGLQFLFEYFSETQRNKGNFPGRFSGRQFSNSRSEMNVSTLELGDSALYLCASSFGGEATNEKLFFGSGTQLSVL.

V usage is TRBV2 and J usage is TRBJ1-3; D uncertain. Trimming removed 4 bases from V and 2 bases from J, with 12 bases in between. Germline V gene lookup returns CDR1 SNHLY and CDR2 FYNNEI. This CDR3 comprises 15 residues. This CDR3 is CASSVMGRAGNTIYF. In nucleotides, the CDR3 is TGTGCCAGCAGTGTGATGGGGAGAGCTGGAAACACCATATATTTT. The variable domain in full, completed from reference TRBV2 and TRBJ1-3, reads EPEVTQTPSHQVTQMGQEVILRCVPISNHLYFYWYRQILGQKVEFLVSFYNNEISEKSEIFDDQFSVERPDGSNFTLKIRSTKLEDSAMYFCASSVMGRAGNTIYFGEGSWLTVV.

This chain connects TRBV7-8 to TRBJ2-2, with TRBD2 matching over 8 bases. The trim removed 5 bases at V and 6 bases at J, leaving 8 bases unmatched. The CDR3 has 15 residues. Germline assignment: CDR1 SGHVS and CDR2 FQNEAQ. The chain's CDR3 is CASSPKRERAGELFF. CDR3 sequence (DNA): TGTGCCAGCAGCCCAAAGCGGGAGAGGGCCGGGGAGCTGTTTTTT. The variable domain in full, with the rest retrieved from reference TRBV7-8 and TRBJ2-2, is GAGVSQSPRYKVAKRGQDVALRCDPISGHVSLFWYQQALGQGPEFLTYFQNEAQLDKSGLPSDRFFAERPEGSVSTLKIQRTQQEDSAVYLCASSPKRERAGELFFGEGSRLTVL.